The 15 T cell receptor beta chains below were found in one sample sequenced in a study of post-analysis software for immune sequencing data. General study results and limits: TRBV5-6, TRBV5-1 and TRBV20-1 belonged to a set of roughly five TRBV segments that were more frequent in patients than controls.

Antigens of these TCRs are unknown. Sequencing libraries made from TCR beta cDNA carried unique molecular identifiers. MiXCR, run by TCRdb on the PCR reads, gives a single entry per CDR3 protein. The sample carries a few hundred thousand distinct CDR3 sequences, around a third recorded once. Sequenced: blood. The receptor source for this set is a girl between 2 and 17 years old with multiple sclerosis.

This chain joins TRBV5-1 and TRBJ1-1, with TRBD1 matching 8 bases. This CDR3 has 15 residues. Germline assignment: CDR1 SGHRS and CDR2 YFSETQ. Unmatched junction bases numbered 12, after V lost 4 bases and J lost 7 bases. CDR3 amino acids: CASSAGQGRIGEAFF. CDR3 DNA sequence: TGCGCCAGCAGCGCCGGACAGGGAAGAATTGGTGAAGCTTTCTTT.

At least ten counts were recorded for this clonotype. The V gene is TRBV7-2, the J gene TRBJ2-3; D remains unclear. CDR3 length: 13 amino acids. V gave up 5 bases and J gave up 0 bases, with 6 bases separating them. CDR1 and CDR2 from the germline V gene are SGHTA and FQGNSA. CDR3 sequence (DNA): TGTGCCAGCAGCGCGTACAGCACAGATACGCAGTATTTT. Protein product: CASSAYSTDTQYF.

The J gene is TRBJ2-1, the V gene TRBV19, with 11 bases aligning to TRBD2. Germline V gene sequence: CDR1 LNHDA, CDR2 SQIVND (reference sequence). This CDR3 is 17 amino acids long. The V and J ends lost 4 bases and 3 bases, in that order; junction bases with no gene match: 8. The CDR3 DNA reads as TGTGCCAGTAGTAGCCTAGCGGGGGGCAAATACTACAATGAGCAGTTCTTC. Its translation is CASSSLAGGKYYNEQFF.

This chain joins TRBV6-5 and TRBJ1-6; D perhaps matches TRBD1 (6 bases). The CDR3 extends over 15 amino acids. V dropped 2 bases and J dropped 7 bases, with 12 bases sitting between them. Germline loops: CDR1 MNHEY, CDR2 SVGAGI. The CDR3 reads CASSYGGAGNSPLHF. The CDR3 coding sequence is TGTGCCAGCAGTTACGGGGGGGCCGGGAATTCACCCCTCCACTTT.

The V and J genes are TRBV3-1 and TRBJ2-7, with a tentative D call TRBD1 (5 bases). This CDR3 has 16 residues. Germline values: CDR1 LGHDT, CDR2 YNNKEL (reference sequence). Trimming cost V 0 bases and J 0 bases, with 12 bases left between them. The CDR3 DNA reads TGTGCCAGCAGCCAAGATTCGGACATACACTCCTACGAGCAGTACTTC. It codes for CASSQDSDIHSYEQYF.

J is TRBJ1-2 and V is TRBV13; 7 bases fit TRBD1. The length of the CDR3 is 14 residues. The J segment lost 6 bases and the V segment lost 4 bases, leaving 8 bases of the junction unmatched. Germline CDR1 PRHDT, CDR2 FYEKMQ (reference sequence). This CDR3 is CASSSGQASDGYTF. Written as DNA, the CDR3 is TGTGCCAGCAGCTCTGGACAGGCCTCGGATGGCTACACCTTC.

The chain couples TRBV6-1 to TRBJ2-7; 11 bases are a match to TRBD2. The length of the CDR3 is 13 residues. V trimming: 7 bases; J trimming: 7 bases; junction bases outside the gene matches: 6. Germline V lookup: CDR1 MNHNS, CDR2 SASEGT. In nucleotides, the CDR3 is TGTGCCAGCATCGGACTAGCGGGTTTTGAGCAGTACTTC. Translated, it gives CASIGLAGFEQYF.

The chain's CDR3 is CASSQEPANYGYTF. The CDR3 DNA reads TGCGCCAGCAGCCAAGAGCCAGCTAACTATGGCTACACCTTC. This chain connects TRBV4-1 to TRBJ1-2, with D uncertain. This CDR3 spans 14 amino acids. Germline CDR1 MGHRA, CDR2 YSYEKL. The V end lost 0 bases, the J end lost 0 bases, and 5 bases lay between the germline ends.

The chain links TRBV7-9 to TRBJ2-1; a weak D match, TRBD2 (6 bases). Germline V CDR1 and CDR2: SEHNR, FQNEAQ (reference sequence). The CDR3 has 14 amino acids. V was clipped by 3 bases and J by 3 bases, with 9 bases between them. CDR3 region: CASSLPRGYNEQFF. Here the CDR3 DNA reads TGTGCCAGCAGCTTGCCGCGGGGCTACAATGAGCAGTTCTTC.

The rearrangement joins TRBV10-2 to TRBJ2-7, with TRBD2 matching over 9 bases. Germline CDR1 is WSHSY and CDR2 is SAAADI. V trimming: 6 bases; J trimming: 2 bases; junction bases outside the gene matches: 5. This CDR3 is built from 14 residues. CDR3 region: CASSGLAPTYEQYF. Here the CDR3 DNA reads TGCGCCAGCAGCGGACTAGCGCCCACCTACGAGCAGTACTTC.

This chain joins TRBV11-1 and TRBJ2-1; D ambiguous. CDR1 and CDR2 (germline): SGHAT, FQDESV (reference sequence). CDR3 length: 15 amino acids. V was shortened by 2 bases and J by 2 bases, with 10 bases between the two germline ends. CDR3 residues: CASSLFQSPYNEQFF. CDR3 in DNA: TGTGCCAGCAGCTTATTCCAGTCCCCCTACAATGAGCAGTTCTTC.

The table lists this clonotype with a count of one. J is TRBJ1-1 and V is TRBV2; TRBD1 aligns across 7 bases. J was trimmed by 3 bases and V by 11 bases; bases with no gene match: 3. The length of the CDR3 is 11 residues. Germline V gene lookup returns CDR1 SNHLY and CDR2 FYNNEI. In nucleotides, the CDR3 is TGTGCCGGAACAGGGGACACTGAAGCTTTCTTT. Protein product: CAGTGDTEAFF.

The genes are TRBV20-1 and TRBJ1-4; TRBD1 agrees at 9 bases. Germline CDR1 is DFQATT and CDR2 is SNEGSKA (reference sequence). Unmatched junction bases numbered 8, after V lost 6 bases and J lost 6 bases. The CDR3 runs 14 residues. CDR3 nucleotides: TGCAGTGCCACGGACAGGGGCGGTTATGAAAAACTGTTTTTT. Translated: CSATDRGGYEKLFF.

This clonotype appeared a few times. J is TRBJ2-7 and V is TRBV29-1; 9 positions match TRBD1. The CDR3 runs 16 residues. CDR1 is SQVTM, CDR2 ANQGSEA, per germline. The junction had 14 bases not matched to a gene; V was cut back by 4 bases and J by 4 bases. Written as DNA, the CDR3 is TGCAGCGTTGCGAAGGGACAGGGAAACAGATTGTACGAGCAGTACTTC. Amino acid sequence: CSVAKGQGNRLYEQYF.

This clonotype showed up just a few times. The CDR3 DNA reads TGTGCCAGCAGCTATACAGGGGGCCTGTTGAGCTCCTACGAGCAGTACTTC. Residues: CASSYTGGLLSSYEQYF. The J gene is TRBJ2-7, the V gene TRBV11-2; TRBD1 matches at 9 bases. Germline-derived CDR1 and CDR2 are SGHAT and FQNNGV. Trimming removed 4 bases from V and 0 bases from J; junction bases left unmatched: 10. The CDR3 is made up of 17 amino acids.